This T cell receptor (beta chain) was retrieved from a study of blood T cell repertoires in COVID-19. Across the study: COVID-19 samples, acute and convalescent, were from the United States, Italy and Spain. T cells, B-cell-depleted T cells, or PBMCs supplied cDNA or gDNA.

Under the authors' procedure: Nucleated cell counts were estimated from reference gene primer amplification. This table comes from immunoSEQ multiplex PCR, and its TCRdb copy is limited to in-frame clones, with some not included. V and J calls and clone size are as listed in that table; D and trimming were resolved from the DNA. The sample carries tens of thousands of clones, 85% to 90% recorded once. V was pared by 6 bases and J by 1 base, with 10 bases between. This CDR3 is 14 amino acids long. Germline lookup yields CDR1 LGHNT and CDR2 FRNRAP. The chain has TRBV12-5 and TRBJ1-3; possibly TRBD1 for D (6 bases). This TCR was sampled from a man aged 50 to 60 with active COVID-19. The specimen was peripheral blood. This CDR3 reads CASGYGQSGNTIYF. In DNA form, the CDR3 reads TGTGCTAGTGGCTATGGACAGTCTGGAAACACCATATATTTT.